This TCR beta chain was sequenced during a study of cytomegalovirus exposure and HLA in healthy donors. The PCR had 60 Vbeta and 13 Jbeta primers. Method: immunoSEQ multiplex PCR; TCRdb's copy keeps in-frame clones and lacks some. The repertoire consists of approximately 100,000 clones, with 50% to 80% occurring once and the leading ten covering approximately 3%. CDR1 is SNHLY and CDR2 is FYNNEI in the germline V gene. The CDR3 covers 16 residues. With V trimmed by 5 bases and J by 8 bases, 11 bases remained unmatched. The TCR originated in a man aged 55-75 years in good health and CMV-seronegative. The chain employs TRBV2 and TRBJ2-1, with 11 bases identical to TRBD2. The sample consisted of PBMCs. For the CDR3, the DNA is TGTGCCAGCAGTTCCGGGACTAGCGGTTTTTTAGATGAGCAGTTCTTC. Translated, it gives CASSSGTSGFLDEQFF.